Below, 23 T cell receptor beta chains from the same sample are listed, as sequenced in a study of Graves' ophthalmopathy and Graves' hyperthyroidism. From RNA, the CDR3 regions of TCR beta chains were amplified and sequenced. HTBI primers were employed in first-round RT-PCR, then a second-round multiplex PCR followed. Each CDR3 protein gets one entry after TCRdb re-called the multiplex PCR reads with MiXCR. The table has 200,000 to 250,000 distinct CDR3 sequences, less than 30% seen once. Sequencing was performed on peripheral blood. The receptors derive from a man in his forties or fifties with Graves' ophthalmopathy.

In this sample, this clonotype turned up many times. This chain joins TRBV4-2 and TRBJ1-1; the D is unclear. Germline V lookup: CDR1 LGHNA, CDR2 YNFKEQ. This CDR3 spans 14 amino acids. V was cut by 0 bases and J by 1 base, with 6 bases left in between. CDR3 sequence (DNA): TGTGCCAGCAGCCAAGATTGGCAGAACACTGAAGCTTTCTTT. Amino acids: CASSQDWQNTEAFF.

This clonotype has a count of ten or more. The chain has TRBV2 and TRBJ2-7, with 8 bases that match TRBD1. J gave up 2 bases and V 10 bases, and 7 bases lay outside the gene matches. The CDR3 extends over 13 amino acids. The germline gives CDR1 SNHLY, CDR2 FYNNEI. In nucleotides, the CDR3 is TGTGCCACTCAGACGGGACAGGCCTACGAGCAGTACTTC. Translated, it gives CATQTGQAYEQYF.

This CDR3 is CAWSPNVRTEAFF. The CDR3, as DNA: TGTGCCTGGAGTCCTAACGTGAGAACTGAAGCTTTCTTT. The rearrangement links TRBV30 to TRBJ1-1, with no clear D. The CDR3 is 13 residues long. Germline values: CDR1 GTSNPN, CDR2 SVGIG (reference sequence). V dropped 2 bases and J dropped 5 bases, with 12 bases sitting between them. The entire variable domain, with the rest obtained from reference TRBV30 and TRBJ1-1, is as follows: SQTIHQWPATLVQPVGSPLSLECTVEGTSNPNLYWYRQAAGRGLQLLFYSVGIGQISSEVPQNLSASRPQDRQFILSSKKLLLSDSGFYLCAWSPNVRTEAFFGQGTRLTVV.

This clonotype was seen at least ten times. V gene TRBV7-6 combines with J gene TRBJ2-7, with D hard to call. Trimming pared 1 base from V and 2 bases from J, leaving 18 bases between. Germline V gene sequence: CDR1 SGHVS, CDR2 FNYEAQ. The CDR3 totals 17 residues. CDR3 coding DNA: TGTGCCAGCAGCTTAGAACCAGCTCTAGACCCCCCCTACGAGCAGTACTTC. Translated: CASSLEPALDPPYEQYF.

This clonotype was detected many times. The gene calls are TRBV12-3 or TRBV12-4 and TRBJ2-7, with 8 nucleotides matching TRBD1. The CDR3 length is 14 residues. With 6 bases clipped from V and 2 bases from J, the junction kept 6 bases outside the gene matches. In DNA, the CDR3 is TGTGCCAGCAGCCCGGGACAGGACACCTACGAGCAGTACTTC. As protein: CASSPGQDTYEQYF.

The chain couples TRBV6-2 or TRBV6-3 to TRBJ1-2; perhaps TRBD1 as D (6 bases). From germline, CDR1 is MNHEY and CDR2 SVGEGT. V dropped 4 bases and J dropped 4 bases, with 10 bases sitting between them. CDR3 length: 13 amino acids. The CDR3 coding sequence is TGTGCCAGCAGTTGCGGGGGGGCCTATGGCTACACCTTC. It codes for CASSCGGAYGYTF.

This clonotype was counted ten times or more. This chain connects TRBV11-2 to TRBJ2-3, with 8 bases lining up with TRBD2. The CDR3 is 17 residues long. Germline V gene data show CDR1 as SGHAT and CDR2 as FQNNGV. J was trimmed by 3 bases and V by 6 bases; bases with no gene match: 14. In DNA form, the CDR3 reads TGTGCCAGCAGACATAGACGACTAGCGTTGGGTACAGATACGCAGTATTTT. This encodes CASRHRRLALGTDTQYF.

This clonotype was found many times. The chain links TRBV7-2 to TRBJ2-5; 12 nucleotides match TRBD1. CDR3 length: 19 amino acids. Germline CDR1 reads SGHTA; CDR2 reads FQGNSA. Trimming at V came to 5 bases and at J to 3 bases, leaving 16 bases not matched to a gene. DNA for the CDR3: TGTGCCAGCAGCCGTCCGGGACAGGGGGCTTACAGCGGGAAAGAGACCCAGTACTTC. Its protein is CASSRPGQGAYSGKETQYF.

This chain connects TRBV6-2 or TRBV6-3 to TRBJ1-5, with D maybe TRBD1 (5 bases). This CDR3 region has 15 residues. Trimming stripped 6 bases from V and 2 bases from J, with 14 bases between. Germline CDR1 and CDR2: MNHEY and SVGEGT. CDR3 region: CASSQRGMGNQPQHF. The CDR3 coding sequence is TGTGCCAGCAGCCAACGGGGGATGGGCAATCAGCCCCAGCATTTT.

The chain uses TRBV7-2 and TRBJ2-5, with TRBD2 matching over 14 bases. The CDR3 totals 15 residues. V shed 8 bases, J shed 7 bases, and the junction held 9 bases outside the gene matches. Germline-derived CDR1 and CDR2 are SGHTA and FQGNSA. Written as DNA, the CDR3 is TGTGCCAGCGGCTCCGGGACTAGCGGGAGTTCGACCCAGTACTTC. Encoded protein: CASGSGTSGSSTQYF.

Ten or more counts support this clonotype. V and J are TRBV28 and TRBJ2-7, with D unclear. There are 15 residues in the CDR3. The V end lost 5 bases, the J end lost 6 bases, and 20 bases lay between the germline ends. Per the germline V gene, CDR1 is MDHEN and CDR2 is SYDVKM. The CDR3 DNA reads TGTGCCAGCAGTCTTATTCAGAGCCTAGAGTCCGAGCAGTACTTC. Its protein product is CASSLIQSLESEQYF.

This clonotype was counted at least ten times. The CDR3 sequence: CASSLKTGELFF. CDR3 bases: TGTGCCAGCAGTTTAAAGACCGGGGAGCTGTTTTTT. The gene calls are TRBV28 and TRBJ2-2; D gene uncertain. The CDR3 runs 12 residues. Per the germline V gene, CDR1 is MDHEN and CDR2 is SYDVKM. Trimming removed 2 bases at V and 5 bases at J, with 3 bases between.

A few counts support this clonotype. The chain joins TRBV28 to TRBJ1-1; unclear D gene. Per the germline V gene, CDR1 is MDHEN and CDR2 is SYDVKM. V dropped 3 bases and J dropped 0 bases, with 11 bases sitting between them. The CDR3 has 15 amino acids. CDR3 protein: CASSFGSAMNTEAFF. The CDR3 nucleotides are TGTGCCAGCAGTTTTGGCAGCGCCATGAACACTGAAGCTTTCTTT.

The chain employs TRBV28 and TRBJ1-6, with no clear D. This CDR3 spans 18 amino acids. The germline V gene encodes CDR1 MDHEN and CDR2 SYDVKM. Trimming left V 4 bases short and J 10 bases short, with 26 bases between. Here the CDR3 DNA reads TGTGCCAGCAGTTCCTCCGGGAGCGTCTTCTCCGCTGGGTCACCCCTCCACTTT. Translation: CASSSSGSVFSAGSPLHF.

CDR3 in amino acids: CSASGQKETQYF. The CDR3 region has the DNA TGCAGCGCCTCTGGACAGAAAGAGACCCAGTACTTC. The J gene is TRBJ2-5, the V gene TRBV29-1; a possible D gene is TRBD1 (6 bases). The V gene lost 7 bases and the J gene lost 3 bases, with 12 bases spanning the gap. The CDR3 spans 12 residues. Germline V lookup: CDR1 SQVTM, CDR2 ANQGSEA.

There are many counts of this clonotype. The rearrangement links TRBV6-1 to TRBJ2-4; the D gene could be TRBD1 or TRBD2 (5 bases each). V lost 6 bases, J lost 12 bases, and 27 bases lay in between. The germline gives CDR1 MNHNS, CDR2 SASEGT. The CDR3 runs 16 residues. The CDR3: CASRATGTVISGHQYF. The DNA of the CDR3 is TGTGCCAGCAGAGCTACCGGGACGGTTATATCCGGCCATCAGTACTTC.

This clonotype was seen at least ten times. The chain combines TRBV29-1 with TRBJ2-7; D not resolved. The CDR3 has 11 amino acids. From germline, CDR1 is SQVTM and CDR2 ANQGSEA. V was pared by 2 bases and J by 7 bases, with 9 bases between. The CDR3: CSVERLGEQYF. The DNA for the CDR3 is TGCAGCGTTGAAAGGTTGGGGGAGCAGTACTTC.

This clonotype was counted ten times or more. This chain connects TRBV20-1 to TRBJ2-5; 7 bases are shared with TRBD2. V trimming: 1 base; J trimming: 0 bases; junction bases outside the gene matches: 2. The CDR3 consists of 14 residues. Germline values: CDR1 DFQATT, CDR2 SNEGSKA (reference sequence). The CDR3 region is CSARVGGNQETQYF. DNA for the CDR3: TGCAGTGCTAGAGTGGGAGGGAACCAAGAGACCCAGTACTTC.

With regard to this clonotype: This CDR3 is missing its conserved last phenylalanine or tryptophan, likely due to a read error. No DNA is shown, since the ends of the CDR3 on it are uncertain; the CDR3 is the one TCRdb lists. The genes are TRBV15 and TRBJ2-5; the D call TRBD1 from the table was never checked on the DNA. The V gene's germline CDR1 is LNHNV and CDR2 YYDKDF (reference sequence). The length of the CDR3 is 18 amino acids, counting both ends. The CDR3 sequence is CATSRGGGESSSPLHFGN.

This clonotype was counted at least ten times. The chain links TRBV28 to TRBJ2-7; the match to TRBD1 covers 10 bases. The CDR3 covers 14 residues. V was clipped by 3 bases and J by 6 bases; unmatched bases: 5. The germline CDR1 and CDR2 sequences are MDHEN and SYDVKM. The CDR3 spells CASSFGTGVGEQYF. Written as DNA, the CDR3 is TGTGCCAGCAGTTTCGGGACAGGGGTTGGCGAGCAGTACTTC.

This clonotype was detected many times. CDR3 in amino acids: CASEKPGQGRTGELFF. CDR3 DNA: TGCGCCAGCGAAAAGCCGGGACAGGGGAGAACCGGGGAGCTGTTTTTT. This sequence joins TRBV5-1 and TRBJ2-2; 10 bases line up with TRBD1. Germline V CDR1 and CDR2: SGHRS, YFSETQ. The trim removed 7 bases at V and 5 bases at J, leaving 11 bases unmatched. This CDR3 comprises 16 residues.

The chain combines TRBV6-1 with TRBJ2-5; no firm D call. Germline V gives CDR1 MNHNS, CDR2 SASEGT. V lost 5 bases to trimming and J lost 4 bases, with 11 bases between them. This CDR3 region has 13 residues. CDR3 protein: CASSPPLVETQYF. The CDR3 DNA sequence: TGTGCCAGCAGTCCCCCGCTGGTAGAGACCCAGTACTTC.

The chain is built from TRBV6-2 or TRBV6-3 and TRBJ2-2, with D tentatively TRBD2 (6 bases). Germline CDR1 reads MNHEY; CDR2 reads SVGEGT. The CDR3 sequence is 15 residues long. V was pared by 2 bases and J by 4 bases, with 11 bases between. CDR3 in DNA: TGTGCCAGCAGTTACGTAGCGGCGAGCACCGGGGAGCTGTTTTTT. Translating gives CASSYVAASTGELFF.